The 14 T cell receptor beta chains listed next were all sequenced from one sample in a study of T cells in Graves' hyperthyroidism and ophthalmopathy. Using RNA transcripts as the source, TCR beta CDR3 regions were amplified. HTBI primers were used for first-round RT-PCR of the TCR CDR3. MiXCR, run by TCRdb on the multiplex PCR reads, gives a single entry per CDR3 protein. The sample has about 560,000 distinct CDR3 sequences, 16% seen once. Sequenced input: blood. The source is a woman between 18 and 29 years old with Graves' hyperthyroidism.

The genes are TRBV24-1 and TRBJ1-1, with a possible D match to TRBD1 (6 bases). The CDR3 spans 14 residues. The V gene lost 9 bases and the J gene lost 4 bases, with 17 bases spanning the gap. The germline V gene encodes CDR1 KGHDR and CDR2 SFDVKD. The CDR3 sequence: CATVAGAGSTEAFF. The CDR3 nucleotides are TGTGCCACCGTTGCAGGGGCGGGAAGCACTGAAGCTTTCTTT.

In its sample, this clonotype was seen many times. This sequence joins TRBV7-8 and TRBJ2-5, with D uncertain. The CDR3 is made up of 12 amino acids. Germline CDR1 SGHVS, CDR2 FQNEAQ. V gave up 3 bases and J gave up 3 bases, with 5 bases separating them. CDR3 in DNA: TGTGCCAGCAGCTTTAGGGAAGAGACCCAGTACTTC. It is translated as CASSFREETQYF.

There are many counts of this clonotype. The chain links TRBV28 to TRBJ1-5; no reliable D call. V lost 6 bases, J lost 0 bases, and 9 bases lay in between. CDR3 length equals 14 residues. CDR1 is MDHEN, CDR2 SYDVKM, per germline. The CDR3 is CASRGLYSNQPQHF. The DNA of the CDR3 is TGTGCCAGCAGGGGCCTTTATAGCAATCAGCCCCAGCATTTT.

The J gene is TRBJ2-2, the V gene TRBV5-1; weak D call: TRBD2 (6 bases). Germline assignment: CDR1 SGHRS and CDR2 YFSETQ. This CDR3 is 13 amino acids long. V lost 2 bases and J 7 bases, leaving 9 bases between the germline ends. CDR3 in amino acids: CASSFNSGGELFF. The CDR3 nucleotides are TGCGCCAGCAGCTTCAATAGCGGCGGGGAGCTGTTTTTT.

This clonotype was picked up a small number of times. The V gene is TRBV4-1, the J gene TRBJ2-3; 10 positions match TRBD2. J gave up 10 bases and V 1 base, and 14 bases lay outside the gene matches. CDR3 size: 17 residues. In germline, CDR1 is MGHRA, CDR2 YSYEKL. CDR3 coding DNA: TGCGCCAGCAGCCAAGTTCTGGCTAGCGGGAGTAAGAGGGCGCAGTATTTT. The encoded protein is CASSQVLASGSKRAQYF.

This clonotype was recorded at least ten times. V gene TRBV20-1 combines with J gene TRBJ2-3; D gene unclear. V was pared by 6 bases and J by 2 bases, with 15 bases between. Germline loops: CDR1 DFQATT, CDR2 SNEGSKA (reference sequence). This CDR3 contains 14 residues. CDR3 DNA sequence: TGCAGTGCCTCGATGGCGCCAGCCACAGATACGCAGTATTTT. The encoded protein is CSASMAPATDTQYF.

The rearrangement joins TRBV6-5 to TRBJ1-2; D is perhaps TRBD1 (6 bases). Germline CDR1 reads MNHEY; CDR2 reads SVGAGI. V lost 2 bases, J lost 5 bases, and 15 bases lay in between. This CDR3 is 15 amino acids long. For the CDR3, the DNA is TGTGCCAGCAGTTACATCCTACAGGGTGATTATGGCTACACCTTC. It yields the protein CASSYILQGDYGYTF.

This clonotype was seen ten or more times. The chain uses TRBV6-6 and TRBJ1-1, with D hard to call. V gave up 1 base and J gave up 3 bases, with 6 bases separating them. There are 13 residues in the CDR3. Germline CDR1 MNHNY, CDR2 SVGAGI (reference sequence). CDR3 amino acids: CASSYFGHTEAFF. DNA for the CDR3: TGTGCCAGCAGTTACTTTGGTCACACTGAAGCTTTCTTT.

This clonotype turned up a few times. The rearrangement uses TRBV13 and TRBJ2-1, with D perhaps matching TRBD2 (5 bases). Trimming cost V 5 bases and J 4 bases, with 15 bases left between them. The germline V gene has CDR1 PRHDT and CDR2 FYEKMQ (reference sequence). The CDR3 length is 15 residues. The CDR3, as DNA: TGTGCCAGCAGCACCTTGCGACTACAATACAATGAGCAGTTCTTC. As protein: CASSTLRLQYNEQFF.

V usage is TRBV24-1 and J usage is TRBJ1-4, with 7 bases fitting TRBD1. The V gene end was trimmed by 5 bases and the J gene end by 10 bases; junction bases not matched to a gene: 3. This CDR3 region has 12 residues. Germline V gene sequence: CDR1 KGHDR, CDR2 SFDVKD. As DNA, the CDR3 is TGTGCCACCAGTGGACAGGGTAGAAAACTGTTTTTT. Its protein is CATSGQGRKLFF.

This clonotype has ten or more counts. The J gene is TRBJ1-5, the V gene TRBV20-1; no definite D call. The CDR3 runs to 12 residues. Germline CDR1 DFQATT, CDR2 SNEGSKA (reference sequence). V was pared by 7 bases and J by 4 bases, with 11 bases between. This CDR3 reads CSVLRGNQPQHF. Here the CDR3 DNA reads TGCAGTGTACTAAGAGGGAATCAGCCCCAGCATTTT.

This clonotype was found many times. V and J are TRBV20-1 and TRBJ2-5, with 8 bases identical to TRBD2. The CDR3 runs to 14 residues. The J segment lost 6 bases and the V segment lost 3 bases, leaving 9 bases of the junction unmatched. Germline-derived CDR1 and CDR2 are DFQATT and SNEGSKA (reference sequence). CDR3 coding DNA: TGCAGTGCTAGGGTCAGCGGGAGCGCACAGACCCAGTACTTC. This gives the protein CSARVSGSAQTQYF.

The gene calls are TRBV15 and TRBJ2-7; TRBD2 matches at 9 bases. Germline V gene lookup returns CDR1 LNHNV and CDR2 YYDKDF (reference sequence). The CDR3 extends over 13 amino acids. V trimming: 7 bases; J trimming: 2 bases; junction bases outside the gene matches: 3. The CDR3 DNA reads as TGTGCCACCACAGCGGGAGGCGCCTACGAGCAGTACTTC. This codes for CATTAGGAYEQYF.

This rearrangement joins TRBV12-3 or TRBV12-4 to TRBJ2-4; no clear D gene. The CDR3 totals 16 residues. Between the trimmed V and J ends, which lost 3 bases and 0 bases, there was a span of 12 bases. CDR3 DNA: TGTGCCAGCAGTTTGGCGGCTGAACTAGCCAAAAACATTCAGTACTTC. It codes for CASSLAAELAKNIQYF.